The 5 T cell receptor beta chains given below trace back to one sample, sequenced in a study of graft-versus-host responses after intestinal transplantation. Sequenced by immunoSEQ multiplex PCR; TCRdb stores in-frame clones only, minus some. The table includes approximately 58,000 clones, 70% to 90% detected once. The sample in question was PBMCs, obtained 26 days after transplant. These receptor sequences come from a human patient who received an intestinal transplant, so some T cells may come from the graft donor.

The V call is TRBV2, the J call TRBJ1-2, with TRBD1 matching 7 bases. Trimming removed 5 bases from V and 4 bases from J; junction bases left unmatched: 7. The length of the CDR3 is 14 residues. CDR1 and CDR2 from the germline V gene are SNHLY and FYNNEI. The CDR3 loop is CASSRSTGIYGYTF. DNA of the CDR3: TGTGCCAGCAGTAGATCGACAGGGATCTATGGCTACACCTTC.

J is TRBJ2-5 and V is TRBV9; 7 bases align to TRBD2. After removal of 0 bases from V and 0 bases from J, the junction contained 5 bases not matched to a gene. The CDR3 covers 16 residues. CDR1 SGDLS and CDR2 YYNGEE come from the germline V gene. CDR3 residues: CASSVAWEGNQETQYF. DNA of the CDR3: TGTGCCAGCAGCGTAGCCTGGGAGGGGAACCAAGAGACCCAGTACTTC.

As DNA, the CDR3 is TGTGCCAGCAGTTACTCTTGGACATCGAACACTGAAGCTTTCTTT. This encodes CASSYSWTSNTEAFF. V gene TRBV6-6 combines with J gene TRBJ1-1, with D possibly matching TRBD1 (5 bases). Germline V gives CDR1 MNHNY, CDR2 SVGAGI (reference sequence). The CDR3 is made up of 15 amino acids. Trimming took off 0 bases at V and 1 base at J, with 9 bases between the two ends.

The CDR3 is CASNSEETQYF. For the CDR3, the DNA is TGTGCCAGCAATAGTGAAGAGACCCAGTACTTC. The chain couples TRBV6-5 to TRBJ2-5; the D is unclear. The CDR3 has 11 amino acids. CDR1 and CDR2 from the germline V gene are MNHEY and SVGAGI. V was cut by 7 bases and J by 3 bases, with 6 bases left in between.

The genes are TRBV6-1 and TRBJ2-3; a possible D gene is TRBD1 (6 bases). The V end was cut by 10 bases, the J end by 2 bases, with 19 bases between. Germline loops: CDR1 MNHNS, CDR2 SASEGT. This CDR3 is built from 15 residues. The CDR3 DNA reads TGTGCCACCTCCGAAGACAGGTCTGACACAGATACGCAGTATTTT. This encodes CATSEDRSDTDTQYF.